This paragraph covers one TCR beta chain sequence. Antigen specificity is unknown. There are 12 residues in the CDR3. Looked up from germline, CDR1 is SQVTM and CDR2 is ANQGSEA. This record comes from a study of CXCR3-negative and CXCR3-positive naive CD8 T cells. Whole-study context: Sequencing gave 120 million to 150 million TRB reads overall, about 1.5 +/- 0.3 million per library.

Findings of the study overall: Naive subsets showed comparable surface CD5, and TCR interaction strength was also inferred from TRB CDR3 physicochemistry. Naive CXCR3-positive and CXCR3-negative cells shared similar TRBV-TRBJ usage, unlike memory cells. Hydrophobicity of TRB CDR3s was greater in CXCR3-positive naive cells than in CXCR3-negative naive cells.

The authors made the TRB cDNA libraries by 5' RACE using UMI labels. Each CDR3 protein gets one entry in TCRdb, which reprocessed the 5' RACE reads and gives no DNA. In total, the table holds about 50,000 distinct CDR3 sequences. The source material was naive CXCR3+ CD8+ T cells from blood. Subset here: CD45RO-CCR7+CD27+CD95- naive CD8+ T cells expressing CXCR3 (TNR3+). The receptor comes from a human donor in good health. Some clones in this sample may be carry-over from other donors' samples. The J gene is TRBJ2-1, the V gene TRBV29-1; TCRdb's assignment of TRBD1 cannot be checked, as there is no DNA. The CDR3 region is CSVGTAYNERFF.